This T cell receptor beta chain was profiled in a study of tumor-infiltrating lymphocytes in primary liver carcinoma. For the study at large: Donors underwent surgery for histopathologically diagnosed primary liver carcinoma.

The study extracted blood RNA from unsorted whole blood and also extracted germline DNA. Notes on the study in general: Relative to blood, tumors carried a significantly larger fraction of the repertoire in their top 250 clones (p = 0.039). Lower overlap was observed for tumor-adjacent and tumor-blood pairs relative to tumor region pairs.

As for this clonotype: The antigen is not known.

cDNA specific to TCR beta was made from 500 ng of total RNA, with a constant-region primer employed for priming. What produced the TCR beta libraries was three nested multiplex PCR rounds using slightly modified ARM-PCR. Both of the initial two PCR rounds ran for 10 cycles and employed TRBV1-TRBV30 forward primers alongside a C-beta reverse primer. From the multiplex PCR reads, TCRdb called clonotypes with MiXCR, one entry per CDR3 protein. The sample contains approximately 300,000 distinct CDR3 sequences, about 60% of which appear only once. Trimming removed 3 bases at V and 2 bases at J, with 8 bases between. CDR3 length: 15 residues. CDR1 SGHAT and CDR2 FQNNGV come from the germline V gene.

Material for sequencing was peripheral blood. V and J are TRBV11-2 and TRBJ2-6; D unresolved. The TCR was taken from a man between 40 and 49 years old with primary liver carcinoma and hepatitis B virus infection. The CDR3 region is CASSLTGAGANVLTF. The CDR3 DNA follows: TGTGCCAGCAGCTTGACCGGCGCTGGGGCCAACGTCCTGACTTTC.